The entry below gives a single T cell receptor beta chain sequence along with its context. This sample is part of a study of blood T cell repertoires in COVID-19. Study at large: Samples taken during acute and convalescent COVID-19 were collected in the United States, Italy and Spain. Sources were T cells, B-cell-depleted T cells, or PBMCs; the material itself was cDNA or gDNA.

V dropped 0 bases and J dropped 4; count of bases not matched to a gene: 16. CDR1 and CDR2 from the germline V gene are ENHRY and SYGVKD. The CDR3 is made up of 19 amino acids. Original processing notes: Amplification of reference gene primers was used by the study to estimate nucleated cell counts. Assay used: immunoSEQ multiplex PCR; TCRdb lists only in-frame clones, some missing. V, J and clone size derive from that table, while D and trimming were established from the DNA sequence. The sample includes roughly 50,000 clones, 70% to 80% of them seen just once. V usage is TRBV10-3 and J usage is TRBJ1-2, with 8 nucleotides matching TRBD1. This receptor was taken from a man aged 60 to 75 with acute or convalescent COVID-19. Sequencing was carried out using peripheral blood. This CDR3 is CAISESIKSRGQLVYGYTF. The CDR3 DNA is TGTGCCATCAGTGAGTCGATAAAAAGCAGGGGGCAATTAGTCTATGGCTACACCTTC.